This T cell receptor beta chain comes out of a study of shared T cell receptors in the human thymus. Generated by immunoSEQ multiplex PCR, the TCRdb table keeps only in-frame clones and is missing some. The repertoire holds 500,000 to 750,000 clones, 88% seen once, with 0.0085% to 0.012% in the top ten. The same sample was also studied in work on human thymus T cells. This second study says: Corrective surgery for congenital heart defects was being performed on the healthy Finnish infants who served as donors. Thymic samples were excised during corrective heart operations. Repertoires from thymus and blood appeared to show biased V and J gene usage. Thymic TCR repertoires of unrelated people reportedly overlapped highly.

The sample comprised thymocytes. The sequence was collected from a boy less than two years old with a congenital heart defect.

The DNA of the CDR3 is TGTGCCAGCAGTGAAGGGGTCGGGGCGCGGGGTGGCACTGAAGCTTTCTTT. Amino acids: CASSEGVGARGGTEAFF. The J gene is TRBJ1-1, the V gene TRBV6-1; maybe TRBD1 (5 bases). This CDR3 comprises 17 residues. CDR1 and CDR2 from the germline V gene are MNHNS and SASEGT. With 1 base removed from V and 4 bases from J, the gap between germline ends came to 19 bases.